These 6 T cell receptor beta chains were sequenced from one sample in a study of PD-L1 blockade in urothelial cancer. Generated by immunoSEQ multiplex PCR, the TCRdb table keeps only in-frame clones and is missing some. This table holds around 45,000 clones, 65% to 85% found once. Time point given: pretreatment peripheral blood. The material sequenced was PBMCs, taken around atezolizumab (anti-PD-L1) treatment. These receptors originate from a man aged 55 to 70 with urothelial cancer.

The chain recombines TRBV7-2 with TRBJ2-3; D is uncertain. V lost 4 bases and J 2 bases, leaving 10 bases between the germline ends. CDR1 and CDR2 from the germline V gene are SGHTA and FQGNSA. This CDR3 region has 14 residues. The CDR3 DNA sequence: TGTGCCAGCAGCTACGACTCGAACACAGATACGCAGTATTTT. Translated, it gives CASSYDSNTDTQYF. Full variable domain (remainder filled in from reference TRBV7-2 and TRBJ2-3): GAGVSQSPSNKVTEKGKDVELRCDPISGHTALYWYRQSLGQGLEFLIYFQGNSAPDKSGLPSDRFSAERTGGSVSTLTIQRTQQEDSAVYLCASSYDSNTDTQYFGPGTRLTVL.

This clone has just one count. The rearrangement joins TRBV5-1 to TRBJ1-5; 8 positions match TRBD1. Germline-derived CDR1 and CDR2 are SGHRS and YFSETQ. The CDR3 spans 15 residues. The ends lost 0 bases at V and 6 bases at J; junction bases unmatched: 5. The CDR3 coding sequence is TGCGCCAGCAGCTTGGAGGGGACAGGTAGTCAGCCCCAGCATTTT. It yields the protein CASSLEGTGSQPQHF.

This chain links TRBV5-1 with TRBJ2-3; TRBD1 might be the D (5 bases). Trimming took off 1 base at V and 3 bases at J, with 6 bases between the two ends. Germline loops: CDR1 SGHRS, CDR2 YFSETQ. This CDR3 comprises 13 residues. The DNA of the CDR3 is TGCGCCAGCAGCTTGCAGGGAACAGATACGCAGTATTTT. Translated, it gives CASSLQGTDTQYF.

The V call is TRBV27, the J call TRBJ2-1; TRBD1 matches 8 bases. This CDR3 contains 22 residues. Germline-derived CDR1 and CDR2 are MNHEY and SMNVEV (reference sequence). Trimming removed 5 bases from V and 2 bases from J; junction bases left unmatched: 26. The CDR3 DNA is TGTGCCAGCAGTCATCGACCCGGGACAGGAAAAACGGCCTATCACGCCTACAATGAGCAGTTCTTC. Protein sequence: CASSHRPGTGKTAYHAYNEQFF.

This sequence joins TRBV9 and TRBJ1-3; D call uncertain. Trimming took 4 bases from V and 0 from J, leaving 17 bases between them. This CDR3 comprises 17 residues. The germline CDR1 and CDR2 sequences are SGDLS and YYNGEE. CDR3 in amino acids: CASSPSGWGDSGNTIYF. The CDR3 DNA sequence: TGTGCCAGCAGCCCAAGCGGGTGGGGAGACTCTGGAAACACCATATATTTT.

This chain connects TRBV21-1 to TRBJ2-5; whether TRBD1, the table's D call, matches the DNA was not checked. TRBV21-1 is a pseudogene locus. The CDR3 is 12 amino acids. CDR3 bases: TGTGCCGGTAGGGGGCTACAAGAGACCCAGTACTTC. This translates into CAGRGLQETQYF.